This is a list of T cell receptor beta chains from one sample in a study of blood T cell repertoires in COVID-19. Assay used: immunoSEQ multiplex PCR; TCRdb lists only in-frame clones, some missing. The data hold more than 85,000 clones, with 80% to 95% observed a single time. The specimen sequenced was peripheral blood. The receptors were sampled from an older man with acute or convalescent COVID-19. Each CDR3 is given with its conserved first and last residue. The order of the fields is V gene, D gene, clone size, J gene, CDR3 DNA, CDR3 protein. D genes are given only for firm matches. Only part of the rows carry a size: once, few, many, or a class if the clone is expanded.

V: TRBV19; D: NA; size: NA; J: TRBJ2-6; DNA: TGTGCCAGTAGTATTCAGTCTGGGGCCAACGTCCTGACTTTC; CDR3: CASSIQSGANVLTF
V: TRBV4-2; D: NA; size: NA; J: TRBJ1-1; DNA: TGTGCCAGCAGCCAAGATCTCAGGAACACTGAAGCTTTCTTT; CDR3: CASSQDLRNTEAFF
V: TRBV10-1; D: TRBD1; size: NA; J: TRBJ1-1; DNA: TGCGCCAGCAGTGACCCCGGACAGGGGTGGACTGAAGCTTTCTTT; CDR3: CASSDPGQGWTEAFF
V: TRBV27; D: NA; size: few; J: TRBJ2-5; DNA: TGTGCCAGCAGGGCAGGGGGTACGGAGGGGGAGACCCAGTACTTC; CDR3: CASRAGGTEGETQYF
V: TRBV11-1; D: TRBD1; size: NA; J: TRBJ1-1; DNA: TGTGCCAGCAGCCAACAGGGGATGAACACTGAAGCTTTCTTT; CDR3: CASSQQGMNTEAFF
V: TRBV2; D: TRBD1; size: NA; J: TRBJ1-5; DNA: TGTGCCAGTAGCGGACAGGGCCTCATCAGGCCCCAGCATTTT; CDR3: CASSGQGLIRPQHF
V: TRBV7-8; D: NA; size: NA; J: TRBJ2-7; DNA: TGTGCCAGCAGATACACCCAGGGGAGCTACGAGCAGTACTTC; CDR3: CASRYTQGSYEQYF
V: TRBV5-1; D: NA; size: NA; J: TRBJ1-2; DNA: TGCGCCAGCAGCTTTGGGAGTCTGGGAAATGGCTACACCTTC; CDR3: CASSFGSLGNGYTF
V: TRBV18; D: TRBD1; size: once; J: TRBJ1-6; DNA: TGTGCCAGCTCACAGGACAGGGATAATTCACCCCTCCACTTT; CDR3: CASSQDRDNSPLHF
V: TRBV3-1/TRBV3-2; D: TRBD2; size: NA; J: TRBJ2-1; DNA: TGTGCCAGCAGCCACCCTACGACTAGCGGGGGGGTCGGTGAGCAGTTCTTC; CDR3: CASSHPTTSGGVGEQFF
V: TRBV19; D: TRBD2; size: NA; J: TRBJ2-5; DNA: TGTGCCAGTAGTATGGGGCTTCTAGCGGGGGGAGGTGAGACCCAGTACTTC; CDR3: CASSMGLLAGGGETQYF
V: TRBV19; D: NA; size: once; J: TRBJ2-1; DNA: TGTGCCAGTACCCAAGAGGGTAAGCGGCCGTTCTTC; CDR3: CASTQEGKRPFF
V: TRBV6-6; D: NA; size: NA; J: TRBJ1-5; DNA: TGTGCCAGCAGTTACTCTCGGCAGCCCCAGCATTTT; CDR3: CASSYSRQPQHF
V: TRBV12-3/TRBV12-4; D: TRBD2; size: NA; J: TRBJ2-7; DNA: TGTGCCAGCAGTATACTAGCGGGTGAGCAGTACTTC; CDR3: CASSILAGEQYF
V: TRBV5-1; D: NA; size: once; J: TRBJ2-6; DNA: TGCGCCAGCAGCTTGACAGGGTTCGGGGCCAACGTCCTGACTTTC; CDR3: CASSLTGFGANVLTF
V: TRBV4-2; D: TRBD2; size: NA; J: TRBJ2-7; DNA: TGTGCCAGCAGCCAAGGCCGCCGACTAGCGGGAGGGGTAGCCTCCTACGAGCAGTACTTC; CDR3: CASSQGRRLAGGVASYEQYF
V: TRBV16; D: NA; size: NA; J: TRBJ2-7; DNA: TGTGCCAGCAGCCAAGCCCCCCGGTATGAGCAGTACTTC; CDR3: CASSQAPRYEQYF